This T cell receptor beta chain was identified during a study of OX40 agonist ivuxolimab in advanced cancers. About the research overall: An anti-OX40 (CD134) antibody with agonistic activity, ivuxolimab, was administered to patients. Each patient was given ivuxolimab into a vein every 2 weeks, at 0.01 to 10 mg/kg. Study findings and constraints: CD8+ T cells were the subset that, on average, had more expanded clones than CD4+. Doses of 0.1 to 3.0 mg/kg were accompanied by clonal expansion of CD4+ and CD8+ blood T cells by week 6.

This CDR3 region has 16 residues. Trimming took 0 bases from V and 1 from J, leaving 10 bases between them. CDR1 is SGDLS, CDR2 YYNGEE, per germline. The method was immunoSEQ multiplex PCR; TCRdb's version includes in-frame clones alone and lacks a portion of them. Of some 70,000 clones listed, 75% to 85% were seen once; the top ten hold about 1%. In regard to this clone: Its antigen is as yet unknown.

This specimen was CD4+ or CD8+ T cells sorted from blood, taken in a trial of the OX40 agonist ivuxolimab. V gene TRBV9 combines with J gene TRBJ2-2; possible D gene TRBD2, 5 bases. The source of this sequence is an adult with an advanced solid tumor such as melanoma, head and neck, liver or kidney cancer. The CDR3 is CASSVGSGLNTGELFF. The DNA of the CDR3 is TGTGCCAGCAGCGTAGGAAGCGGTTTGAACACCGGGGAGCTGTTTTTT.